What follows are 21 T cell receptor beta chains derived from one specimen sequenced in a study of metastatic and nonmetastatic thyroid tumors. Via MiXCR, TCRdb re-called the PCR reads. The table records tens of thousands of clones, roughly a quarter of them present only once. Among the patients, none had received any treatment before thyroid surgery. The sequencing input was tumor tissue. Receptors originate from a male donor with papillary thyroid cancer or a benign thyroid nodule (not recorded which). Some clones in this sample may be carry-over from other donors' samples.

At least ten counts were recorded for this clone. The V and J genes are TRBV7-9 and TRBJ1-6; D not certain. V gave up 5 bases and J gave up 5 bases, with 10 bases separating them. The CDR3 runs to 14 residues. CDR1 and CDR2 (germline): SEHNR, FQNEAQ (reference sequence). Here the CDR3 reads CASSVTVDNSPLHF. CDR3 nucleotide sequence: TGTGCCAGCAGCGTTACGGTAGATAATTCACCCCTCCACTTT.

The chain has TRBV27 and TRBJ2-7; D tentatively reads TRBD1 or TRBD2 (5 bases each). Deletions cut 6 bases from V and 5 bases from J, with 17 bases between. The CDR3 totals 14 residues. Per germline, CDR1 MNHEY and CDR2 SMNVEV (reference sequence). The CDR3 nucleotides are TGTGCCAGCAGCCCGGGGCGGTGGCGCAACGAGCAGTACTTC. This translates into CASSPGRWRNEQYF.

This clone was observed at least ten times. This chain links TRBV6-2 or TRBV6-3 with TRBJ2-7; 7 positions match TRBD2. The CDR3 loop spans 15 amino acids. Germline V CDR1 and CDR2: MNHEY, SVGEGT. The V segment lost 0 bases and the J segment 6 bases; nucleotides outside the gene matches: 8. DNA of the CDR3: TGTGCCAGCAGTTACTCTGGCGGGAGCTTAATCGAGCAGTACTTC. This sequence encodes CASSYSGGSLIEQYF.

Many counts were recorded for this clone. The chain carries TRBV7-6 and TRBJ1-5; no definite D call. V lost 4 bases and J 6 bases, leaving 4 bases between the germline ends. The CDR3 spans 11 residues. The germline gives CDR1 SGHVS, CDR2 FNYEAQ. The DNA of the CDR3 is TGTGCCAGCAGCTCAGTTCAGCCCCAGCATTTT. As protein: CASSSVQPQHF.

This clone was observed many times. The rearrangement links TRBV11-2 to TRBJ1-1, with D perhaps matching TRBD1 (6 bases). The CDR3 consists of 15 residues. Looked up from germline, CDR1 is SGHAT and CDR2 is FQNNGV. Between the trimmed V and J ends, which lost 4 bases and 6 bases, there was a span of 18 bases. CDR3 loop: CASSYSPGGRPEAFF. For the CDR3, the DNA is TGTGCCAGCAGCTACTCTCCGGGGGGGCGTCCTGAAGCTTTCTTT.

Many counts were recorded for this clone. The chain links TRBV2 to TRBJ2-7; D gene ambiguous. The CDR3 is 14 amino acids. Trimming pared 3 bases from V and 2 bases from J, leaving 11 bases between. CDR1 and CDR2 from the germline V gene are SNHLY and FYNNEI. The CDR3: CASSEERWTYEQYF. Written as DNA, the CDR3 is TGTGCCAGCAGTGAGGAACGGTGGACCTACGAGCAGTACTTC.

A remark on this clone: Sequence at one end of the junction differs from germline and may be a read error. V and J are TRBV28 and TRBJ1-2; unclear D gene. Looked up from germline, CDR1 is MDHEN and CDR2 is SYDVKM. This CDR3 contains 14 residues. CDR3 DNA sequence: TGTGCCAGCAGTTTTAACAATGATAACTATGGCTACACATTC. It translates to CASSFNNDNYGYTF.

This clone was observed at least ten times. The chain combines TRBV18 with TRBJ2-2; no reliable D call. In germline, CDR1 is KGHSH, CDR2 LQKENI. The CDR3 consists of 18 residues. The V end was cut by 3 bases, the J end by 3 bases, with 20 bases between. CDR3 in amino acids: CASSPTFPPPLDTGELFF. CDR3 coding DNA: TGTGCCAGCTCACCTACTTTCCCTCCCCCCCTTGACACCGGGGAGCTGTTTTTT.

A word on this clone: A much larger clonotype is one base distant, so this may be a read error. Other DNA sequences in this sample translate to the same CDR3. V and J are TRBV12-3 or TRBV12-4 and TRBJ2-2; maybe TRBD2 (5 bases). Trimming stripped 3 bases from V and 6 bases from J, with 17 bases between. There are 16 residues in the CDR3. The CDR3 region has the DNA TGTGCCAGCAGTTTGGAGGCGGGCGCTGGTCCCGGGGAGCTGTTTTTT. Its translation is CASSLEAGAGPGELFF.

Sample share makes this clone medium-sized (0.01 to 0.1%). The rearrangement links TRBV6-5 to TRBJ1-1, with 9 bases aligning to TRBD1. V was clipped by 0 bases and J by 3 bases; unmatched bases: 5. The CDR3 is made up of 16 amino acids. Germline V CDR1 and CDR2: MNHEY, SVGAGI. CDR3 nucleotides: TGTGCCAGCAGTTACTCGCCGGGACAGGGACACACTGAAGCTTTCTTT. It translates to CASSYSPGQGHTEAFF.

With regard to this clone: A junction boundary mismatches the germline segment, possibly from a read error. V is TRBV6-1 and J is TRBJ2-2; no clear D. Per the germline V gene, CDR1 is MNHNS and CDR2 is SASEGT. CDR3 size: 13 residues. The CDR3, as DNA: TGTGCCAGCAGTGAGGTCCGCACCGCGGAGCTGTTTTTT. Translating gives CASSEVRTAELFF.

At least ten counts were recorded for this clone. The V gene is TRBV30, the J gene TRBJ2-1; a weak D match, TRBD2 (5 bases). Deletions cut 0 bases from V and 3 bases from J, with 12 bases between. CDR3 size: 15 residues. CDR1 and CDR2 from the germline V gene are GTSNPN and SVGIG (reference sequence). CDR3 region: CAWSVRGRVYNEQFF. The CDR3 bases are TGTGCCTGGAGTGTACGAGGGAGAGTCTACAATGAGCAGTTCTTC. Full variable domain (rest looked up from reference TRBV30 and TRBJ2-1): SQTIHQWPATLVQPVGSPLSLECTVEGTSNPNLYWYRQAAGRGLQLLFYSVGIGQISSEVPQNLSASRPQDRQFILSSKKLLLSDSGFYLCAWSVRGRVYNEQFFGPGTRLTVL.

The genes are TRBV7-6 and TRBJ2-3; possible D gene TRBD2, 6 bases. Germline lookup yields CDR1 SGHVS and CDR2 FNYEAQ. Deletions cut 7 bases from V and 4 bases from J, with 18 bases between. This CDR3 spans 15 amino acids. The DNA for the CDR3 is TGTGCCAGCAATAGACTAGAGGAAGGGCCAGATACGCAGTATTTT. Encoded protein: CASNRLEEGPDTQYF.

This clone was seen ten or more times. The V gene is TRBV4-1, the J gene TRBJ2-2; D gene unclear. Germline assignment: CDR1 MGHRA and CDR2 YSYEKL. CDR3 length: 13 residues. V was clipped by 2 bases and J by 3 bases, with 4 bases between them. The DNA for the CDR3 is TGCGCCAGCAGCCAATATTACACCGGGGAGCTGTTTTTT. It specifies CASSQYYTGELFF.

This chain joins TRBV7-7 and TRBJ2-7, with 7 nucleotides matching TRBD2. The ends lost 6 bases at V and 2 bases at J; junction bases unmatched: 19. The CDR3 contains 18 residues. CDR1 and CDR2 from the germline V gene are SSHAT and FNYEAQ (reference sequence). The CDR3 nucleotides read TGTGCCAGCAGACCCATTTCACCGAATAGCGGGCCCACCTACGAGCAGTACTTC. This translates into CASRPISPNSGPTYEQYF.

This clone was recorded many times. The J gene is TRBJ1-6, the V gene TRBV4-2; possible D gene TRBD1, 5 bases. V was cut by 4 bases and J by 6 bases, with 10 bases left in between. CDR1 is LGHNA, CDR2 YNFKEQ, per germline. The CDR3 spans 14 residues. This CDR3 is CASSRGTANSPLHF. Here the CDR3 DNA reads TGTGCCAGCAGCCGCGGGACGGCTAATTCACCCCTCCACTTT.

This chain links TRBV20-1 with TRBJ2-7; D is perhaps TRBD1 or TRBD2 (5 bases each). The length of the CDR3 is 15 residues. The germline V and J ends were trimmed by 6 bases and 3 bases, with 21 bases remaining between them. CDR1 DFQATT and CDR2 SNEGSKA come from the germline V gene (reference sequence). CDR3 nucleotides: TGCAGTGCCACACCCTTCCAGGGAGTACACTACGAGCAGTACTTC. Amino acids: CSATPFQGVHYEQYF.

This clone was counted at least ten times. V usage is TRBV15 and J usage is TRBJ2-5; D perhaps matches TRBD2 (5 bases). The V end was cut by 4 bases, the J end by 5 bases, with 23 bases between. Germline-derived CDR1 and CDR2 are LNHNV and YYDKDF (reference sequence). CDR3 length: 17 amino acids. The CDR3 DNA reads TGTGCCACCAGCACAACGAAACTCAGAGGACTCCAGGAGACCCAGTACTTC. Encoded protein: CATSTTKLRGLQETQYF.

This clone was seen at least ten times. CDR3 in amino acids: CASSLQNNEKLFF. CDR3 nucleotides: TGTGCCAGCAGTTTACAAAATAATGAAAAACTGTTTTTT. The V and J genes are TRBV12-3 or TRBV12-4 and TRBJ1-4; no clear D. V was shortened by 2 bases and J by 4 bases, with 5 bases between the two germline ends. The CDR3 runs 13 residues.

This clone has a handful of counts. Just one base apart from a much larger clone, this may be a read error. The same CDR3 is also encoded by other DNA sequences in this sample. This sequence joins TRBV19 and TRBJ2-6; D gene unclear. Trimming removed 4 bases from V and 7 bases from J, with 11 bases in between. CDR3 length: 14 residues. Looked up from germline, CDR1 is LNHDA and CDR2 is SQIVND (reference sequence). In nucleotides, the CDR3 is TGTGCCAGTAGTACCGGTGGTGGTGCCAACGTCCTGACTTTC. It encodes CASSTGGGANVLTF.

This clone was recorded a few times. The V and J genes are TRBV29-1 and TRBJ2-3; TRBD1 matches at 7 bases. The CDR3 covers 13 residues. Losses at the gene ends were 8 bases for V and 2 bases for J; bases not matched to a gene: 7. CDR1 and CDR2 (germline): SQVTM, ANQGSEA. As DNA, the CDR3 is TGCAGCTTCGACAGGGCCTACACAGATACGCAGTATTTT. It is translated as CSFDRAYTDTQYF.